This is a list of T cell receptor beta chains from one sample in a study of CD8 T cells in ankylosing spondylitis. Using its own MiXCR run on the 5' RACE reads, TCRdb lists one record per CDR3 protein. The repertoire holds approximately 220,000 distinct CDR3 sequences, with around 17% as singletons. Sequencing was performed on blood, either unsorted or a sorted T cell fraction (not recorded which). The receptor source for this set is a male donor with ankylosing spondylitis. Each CDR3 is given with its conserved first and last residue. D genes are given only for firm matches. The size entry is marked missing in some rows and otherwise reads once, few, many or a size class.

size	V	J	D	CDR3	DNA
few	TRBV3-1	TRBJ2-7	.	CAVSPSTSSYEQYF	TGTGCCGTCAGCCCATCGACTAGTTCCTACGAGCAGTACTTC
few	TRBV9	TRBJ2-3	TRBD2	CASSVGSGGIRDTQYF	TGTGCCAGCAGCGTAGGTAGCGGGGGGATCCGGGATACGCAGTATTTT
few	TRBV5-1	TRBJ1-1	.	CASSLWAVTAPPMNTEAFF	TGCGCCAGCAGCTTGTGGGCGGTAACGGCCCCCCCTATGAACACTGAAGCTTTCTTT
few	TRBV7-9	TRBJ2-3	.	CASSYSGRDSTDTQYF	TGTGCCAGCAGCTATAGTGGTCGGGACAGCACAGATACGCAGTATTTT
.	TRBV5-6	TRBJ2-1	TRBD2	CASSWTSGGVYEQFF	TGTGCCAGCAGCTGGACTAGCGGGGGGGTATATGAGCAGTTCTTC
.	TRBV12-3/TRBV12-4	TRBJ1-1	.	CASSPPGPRSGAFF	TGTGCCAGCAGCCCCCCGGGACCGCGATCTGGGGCTTTCTTT
.	TRBV27	TRBJ2-7	.	CASSAGQPYEQYF	TGTGCCAGCAGTGCCGGGCAGCCCTACGAGCAGTACTTC
.	TRBV27	TRBJ2-6	.	CASSLVSFQTGANVLTF	TGTGCCAGCAGTTTAGTGTCATTCCAGACTGGGGCCAACGTCCTGACTTTC
.	TRBV7-9	TRBJ1-4	.	CASSSTPNEKLFF	TGTGCCAGCAGTTCTACTCCTAATGAAAAACTGTTTTTT
.	TRBV6-1	TRBJ2-7	.	CASCMSSEFLYEQYF	TGTGCCAGCTGTATGTCTAGCGAGTTTTTATACGAGCAGTACTTC
.	TRBV20-1	TRBJ2-7	.	CSARQESYEQYF	TGCAGTGCTCGACAGGAAAGCTACGAGCAGTACTTC
many	TRBV11-2	TRBJ1-1	.	CASSFGVGNTEAFF	TGTGCCAGCAGCTTCGGGGTGGGGAACACTGAAGCTTTCTTT
many	TRBV29-1	TRBJ1-1	.	CSVEVILVEAFF	TGCAGCGTTGAAGTTATCCTGGTTGAAGCTTTCTTT
few	TRBV2	TRBJ2-7	TRBD1	CASSEAGGGYEQYF	TGTGCCAGCAGTGAGGCAGGGGGTGGCTACGAGCAGTACTTC
.	TRBV29-1	TRBJ2-3	.	CSVEGRGSDTQYF	TGCAGCGTTGAGGGTAGGGGATCCGATACGCAGTATTTT
few	TRBV7-2	TRBJ1-5	TRBD1	CASSLGGTGVLVQPQHF	TGTGCCAGCAGCTTAGGGGGGACAGGGGTTTTGGTTCAGCCCCAGCATTTT
.	TRBV6-2/TRBV6-3	TRBJ2-1	.	CASSAGYSYNEQFF	TGTGCCAGCAGCGCAGGATACTCCTACAATGAGCAGTTCTTC
.	TRBV4-3	TRBJ1-1	.	CASSQGVGTEAFF	TGCGCCAGCAGCCAAGGAGTTGGCACTGAAGCTTTCTTT
.	TRBV20-1	TRBJ2-7	.	CSARGTEDLTYEQYF	TGCAGTGCTAGGGGGACGGAAGACTTGACCTACGAGCAGTACTTC
.	TRBV7-8	TRBJ1-2	.	CASSLNFPGPGKEDGYTF	TGTGCCAGCAGCTTAAATTTTCCGGGCCCCGGAAAGGAGGATGGCTACACCTTC
.	TRBV5-1	TRBJ2-7	TRBD1	CASSLWDSTYEQYF	TGCGCCAGCAGCTTGTGGGACAGTACCTACGAGCAGTACTTC
.	TRBV4-1	TRBJ2-7	TRBD1	CASGVVAGGFYEQYF	TGCGCCAGCGGAGTCGTAGCAGGGGGCTTCTACGAGCAGTACTTC
.	TRBV7-9	TRBJ1-1	.	CASSLSSEAFF	TGTGCCAGCAGCCTTAGCTCTGAAGCTTTCTTT
few	TRBV7-9	TRBJ2-2	.	CASRPRWTGELFF	TGTGCCAGTCGGCCGCGCTGGACCGGGGAGCTGTTTTTT
.	TRBV12-5	TRBJ1-5	.	CASGLSPNQPQHF	TGTGCTAGTGGTTTGTCCCCTAATCAGCCCCAGCATTTT
.	TRBV7-3	TRBJ1-2	.	CASSPGRGYGYTF	TGTGCCAGCAGCCCAGGGAGAGGCTATGGCTACACCTTC